This T cell receptor beta chain was observed in a study of T cells in Graves' hyperthyroidism and ophthalmopathy. The investigators amplified TCR beta CDR3 regions from RNA transcripts. The study used the HTBI primer set for a first-round RT-PCR of the TCR CDR3. TCRdb reanalysed the multiplex PCR reads using MiXCR and keeps one entry per CDR3 protein. The data hold about 400,000 distinct CDR3 sequences, with 15% observed a single time. The CDR3 totals 14 residues. CDR1 and CDR2 from the germline V gene are SGHTS and YDEGEE. The V and J ends lost 2 bases and 1 base respectively, with 7 bases between them.

The V gene is TRBV5-8, the J gene TRBJ1-5; D is ambiguous. Sequencing was performed on blood. The TCR originated in a woman under 40 with Graves' hyperthyroidism. CDR3 residues: CASSFYTSNQPQHF. The CDR3 coding sequence is TGTGCCAGCAGCTTCTACACAAGCAATCAGCCCCAGCATTTT.